A single sample is the source of the 9 T cell receptor beta chains below, sequenced in a study of blood T cells in healthy people across ages. Together with a sample-barcoded 5' primer, a J-beta primer mix was included in a second PCR lasting roughly 6 to 12 cycles. TCRdb called the 5' RACE reads again in MiXCR, with one record for every CDR3 protein. The sample lists about 1,800,000 distinct CDR3 sequences, 25% to 30% occurring once. The sample was blood. Every receptor here comes from a woman in her 30s in good health.

J is TRBJ2-3 and V is TRBV19; D unresolved. V lost 2 bases to trimming and J lost 3 bases, with 9 bases between them. CDR1 is LNHDA, CDR2 SQIVND, per germline (reference sequence). The length of the CDR3 is 14 residues. The CDR3: CASSISTATDTQYF. In DNA form, the CDR3 reads TGTGCCAGTAGTATAAGTACGGCAACAGATACGCAGTATTTT. The whole variable domain, filled in from reference TRBV19 and TRBJ2-3, reads DGGITQSPKYLFRKEGQNVTLSCEQNLNHDAMYWYRQDPGQGLRLIYYSQIVNDFQKGDIAEGYSVSREKKESFPLTVTSAQKNPTAFYLCASSISTATDTQYFGPGTRLTVL.

This rearrangement joins TRBV6-5 to TRBJ2-7; D unclear. Trimming left V 4 bases short and J 7 bases short, with 14 bases between. The CDR3 is 13 amino acids. Per germline, CDR1 MNHEY and CDR2 SVGAGI. In DNA, the CDR3 is TGTGCCAGCAGTTCCCTGGACCGACCGGAGCAGTACTTC. Its protein is CASSSLDRPEQYF.

The V call is TRBV7-3, the J call TRBJ2-1, with TRBD1 identical over 10 bases. V was clipped by 2 bases and J by 4 bases; unmatched bases: 8. Per germline, CDR1 SGHTA and CDR2 FQGTGA. The length of the CDR3 is 17 residues. Here the CDR3 reads CASSLASRQGAYNEQFF. The CDR3 DNA reads TGTGCCAGCAGCTTAGCCTCCCGACAGGGGGCATACAATGAGCAGTTCTTC.

The chain carries TRBV2 and TRBJ2-1, with TRBD1 matching 7 bases. The J call is in doubt because the DNA end fits TRBJ2-7 better. The CDR3 length is 15 residues. Germline loops: CDR1 SNHLY, CDR2 FYNNEI. The CDR3 DNA follows: TGTGCCAGCAATCAAGGACAGGTCGCCTACAATGAGCAGTACTTC. It yields the protein CASNQGQVAYNEQYF.

This clonotype was detected a few times. The chain carries TRBV12-5 and TRBJ1-5; 7 nucleotides align to TRBD1. V shed 8 bases, J shed 9 bases, and the junction held 22 bases outside the gene matches. The CDR3 length is 17 residues. CDR1 and CDR2 (germline): LGHNT, FRNRAP. The CDR3: CASSTGDSKHSGGPQHF. The CDR3, as DNA: TGTGCTAGTTCTACCGGGGACAGTAAACACTCGGGGGGGCCCCAGCATTTT.

To note about this clonotype: This may arise from a read error, as a much more abundant clone is one base away. J is TRBJ2-7 and V is TRBV11-1, with a possible D match to TRBD1 (6 bases). Looked up from germline, CDR1 is SGHAT and CDR2 is FQDESV (reference sequence). The CDR3 consists of 18 residues. The DNA for the CDR3 is TGTGCCGGCAGCTTAACTTCAGGGGCCCTTCTTAAGACCTACGAGCAGTACTTC. It encodes CAGSLTSGALLKTYEQYF.

CDR3 DNA sequence: TGTGCCAGCAGCCCCAGGGCAATGACAGATACGCAGTATTTT. Translated, it gives CASSPRAMTDTQYF. The chain couples TRBV5-6 to TRBJ2-3; tentatively, D is TRBD1 (5 bases). The V end lost 4 bases, the J end lost 3 bases, and 12 bases lay between the germline ends. Looked up from germline, CDR1 is SGHDT and CDR2 is YYEEEE. The CDR3 totals 14 residues.

J is TRBJ1-1 and V is TRBV29-1; 8 positions agree with TRBD1. Losses at the gene ends were 7 bases for V and 1 base for J; bases not matched to a gene: 5. This CDR3 spans 13 amino acids. Germline CDR1 SQVTM, CDR2 ANQGSEA. This CDR3 reads CSGGDRPNTEAFF. For the CDR3, the DNA is TGCAGCGGCGGGGACAGGCCGAACACTGAAGCTTTCTTT.

About this clonotype itself: A read error is possible here, since a much larger clone lies one base away. The chain recombines TRBV20-1 with TRBJ2-1, with D hard to call. The CDR3 consists of 13 residues. Per the germline V gene, CDR1 is DFQATT and CDR2 is SNEGSKA (reference sequence). V lost 7 bases to trimming and J lost 7 bases, with 17 bases between them. This chain's CDR3 is CSVIPVGANEQFF. DNA of the CDR3: TGCAGTGTTATCCCGGTCGGCGCGAATGAGCAGTTCTTC.